In its sample, the clone carrying this T cell receptor beta chain was seen a few times. The data stem from a study of T cells in Graves' hyperthyroidism and ophthalmopathy. It was RNA transcripts that yielded the amplified TCR beta CDR3 regions. The TCR CDR3 was amplified in a first-round RT-PCR using the HTBI primer set. Each CDR3 protein is one row after TCRdb ran MiXCR on the multiplex PCR reads. Among about 600,000 distinct CDR3 sequences listed, roughly 15% were seen once. The germline gives CDR1 ENHRY, CDR2 SYGVKD. The CDR3 is 15 residues long. After removal of 0 bases from V and 6 bases from J, the junction contained 3 bases not matched to a gene.

The V and J genes are TRBV10-3 and TRBJ1-5, with 9 bases identical to TRBD1. The sample taken for sequencing was blood. The sequence was collected from a woman in her forties or fifties with Graves' ophthalmopathy. DNA for the CDR3: TGTGCCATCAGTGAGTCCGGACAGGGGACTCAGCCCCAGCATTTT. Its translation is CAISESGQGTQPQHF.